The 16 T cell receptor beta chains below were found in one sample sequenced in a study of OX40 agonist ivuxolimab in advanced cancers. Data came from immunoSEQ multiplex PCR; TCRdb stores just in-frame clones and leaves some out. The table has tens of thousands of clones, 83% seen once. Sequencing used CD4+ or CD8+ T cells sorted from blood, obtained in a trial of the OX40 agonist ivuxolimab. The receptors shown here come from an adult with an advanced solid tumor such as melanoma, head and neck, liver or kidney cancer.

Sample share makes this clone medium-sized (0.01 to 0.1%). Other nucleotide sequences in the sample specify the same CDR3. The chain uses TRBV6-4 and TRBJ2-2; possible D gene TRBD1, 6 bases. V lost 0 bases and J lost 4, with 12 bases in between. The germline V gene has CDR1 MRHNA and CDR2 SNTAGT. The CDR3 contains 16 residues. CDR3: CASSDSGDISTGELFF. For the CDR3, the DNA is TGTGCCAGCAGTGACTCGGGGGACATCAGCACCGGGGAGCTGTTTTTT.

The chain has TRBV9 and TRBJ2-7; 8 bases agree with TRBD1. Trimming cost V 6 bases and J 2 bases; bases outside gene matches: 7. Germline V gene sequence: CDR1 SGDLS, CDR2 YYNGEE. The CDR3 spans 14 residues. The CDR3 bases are TGTGCCAGCATGGGACAGGATATACCCTACGAGCAGTACTTC. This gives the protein CASMGQDIPYEQYF.

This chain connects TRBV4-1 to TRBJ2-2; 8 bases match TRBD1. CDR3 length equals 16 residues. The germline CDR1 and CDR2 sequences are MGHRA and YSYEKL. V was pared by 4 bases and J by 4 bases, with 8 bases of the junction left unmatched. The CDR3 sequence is CASSRPGGLVTGELFF. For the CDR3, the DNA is TGCGCCAGCAGCCGCCCAGGGGGCCTCGTCACCGGGGAGCTGTTTTTT.

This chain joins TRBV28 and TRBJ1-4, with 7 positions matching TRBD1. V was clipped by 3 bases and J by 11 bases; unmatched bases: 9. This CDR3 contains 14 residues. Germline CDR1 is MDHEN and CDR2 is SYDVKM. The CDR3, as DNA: TGTGCCAGCAGTTTTCGACAGGGCCTGTCCAAACTGTTTTTT. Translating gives CASSFRQGLSKLFF.

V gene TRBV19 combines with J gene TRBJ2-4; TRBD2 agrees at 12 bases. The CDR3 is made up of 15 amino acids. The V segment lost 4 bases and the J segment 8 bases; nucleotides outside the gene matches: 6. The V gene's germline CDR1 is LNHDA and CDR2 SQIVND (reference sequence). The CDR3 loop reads CASSTGTSGLDIQYF. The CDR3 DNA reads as TGTGCCAGTAGTACCGGGACTAGCGGGTTGGACATTCAGTACTTC.

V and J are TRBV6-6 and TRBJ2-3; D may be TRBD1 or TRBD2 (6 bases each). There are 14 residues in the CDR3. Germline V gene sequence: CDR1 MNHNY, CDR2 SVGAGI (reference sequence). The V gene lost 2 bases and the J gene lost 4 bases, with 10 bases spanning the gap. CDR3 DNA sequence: TGTGCCAGCAGTTACGCAGGGGAGGCAGATACGCAGTATTTT. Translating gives CASSYAGEADTQYF.

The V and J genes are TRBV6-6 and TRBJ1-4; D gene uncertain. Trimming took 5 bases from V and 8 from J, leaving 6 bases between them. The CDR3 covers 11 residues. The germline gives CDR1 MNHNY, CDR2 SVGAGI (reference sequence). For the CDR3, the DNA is TGTGCCAGCAGTCTGGGGGAAAAACTGTTTTTT. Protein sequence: CASSLGEKLFF.

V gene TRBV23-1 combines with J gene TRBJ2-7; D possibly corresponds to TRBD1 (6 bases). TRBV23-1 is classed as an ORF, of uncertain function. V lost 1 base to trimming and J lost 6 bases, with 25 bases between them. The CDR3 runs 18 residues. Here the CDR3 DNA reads TGCGCCAGCAGTCAATTGACCTCACACAACAGGGAAGCTTTCGAGCAGTACTTC. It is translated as CASSQLTSHNREAFEQYF.

The CDR3, as DNA: TGTGCCAGCAGCGTCGGTAGCGGGAGGGCAGATACGCAGTATTTT. Translated, it gives CASSVGSGRADTQYF. The J gene is TRBJ2-3, the V gene TRBV9; 11 bases are shared with TRBD2. J gave up 4 bases and V 2 bases, and 3 bases lay outside the gene matches. The CDR3 is 15 residues long. Germline V gives CDR1 SGDLS, CDR2 YYNGEE.

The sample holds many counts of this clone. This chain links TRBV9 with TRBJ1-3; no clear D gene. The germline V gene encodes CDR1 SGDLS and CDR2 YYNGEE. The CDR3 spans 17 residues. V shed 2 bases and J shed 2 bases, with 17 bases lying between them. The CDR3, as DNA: TGTGCCAGCAGCGTCCTCCCGGCCTCCGGTACTGGAAACACCATATATTTT. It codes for CASSVLPASGTGNTIYF.

The CDR3 sequence is CASSATVSYEQYF. The CDR3, as DNA: TGTGCCAGCAGCGCAACAGTTTCCTACGAGCAGTACTTC. The rearrangement uses TRBV27 and TRBJ2-7; no clear D. Germline CDR1 and CDR2: MNHEY and SMNVEV (reference sequence). Trimming left V 6 bases short and J 1 base short, with 10 bases between. This CDR3 contains 13 residues.

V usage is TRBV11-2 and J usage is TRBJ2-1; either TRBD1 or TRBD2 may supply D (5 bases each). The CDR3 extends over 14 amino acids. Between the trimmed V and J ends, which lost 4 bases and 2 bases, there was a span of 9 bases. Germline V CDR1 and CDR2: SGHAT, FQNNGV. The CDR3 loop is CASSSRGAYNEQFF. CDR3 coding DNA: TGTGCCAGCAGCTCCAGAGGGGCCTACAATGAGCAGTTCTTC.

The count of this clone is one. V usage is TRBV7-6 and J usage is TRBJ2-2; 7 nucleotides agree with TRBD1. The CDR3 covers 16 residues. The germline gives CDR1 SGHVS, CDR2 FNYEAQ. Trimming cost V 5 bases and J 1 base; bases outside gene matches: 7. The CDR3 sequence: CASSIRDSLNTGELFF. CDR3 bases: TGTGCCAGCAGCATACGGGACAGCTTGAACACCGGGGAGCTGTTTTTT.

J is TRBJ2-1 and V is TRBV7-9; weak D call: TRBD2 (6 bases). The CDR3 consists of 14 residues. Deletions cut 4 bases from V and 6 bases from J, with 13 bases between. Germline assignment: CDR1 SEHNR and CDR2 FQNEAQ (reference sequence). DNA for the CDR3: TGTGCCAGCAGCTCGGGACTCTTTTTCAATGAGCAGTTCTTC. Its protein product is CASSSGLFFNEQFF.

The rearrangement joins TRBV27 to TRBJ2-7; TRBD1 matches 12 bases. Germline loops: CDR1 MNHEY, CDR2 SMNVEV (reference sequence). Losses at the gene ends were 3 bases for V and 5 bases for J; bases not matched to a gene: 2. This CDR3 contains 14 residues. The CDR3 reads CASSLGTGGDEQYF. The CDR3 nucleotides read TGTGCCAGCAGTTTGGGGACAGGGGGCGACGAGCAGTACTTC.

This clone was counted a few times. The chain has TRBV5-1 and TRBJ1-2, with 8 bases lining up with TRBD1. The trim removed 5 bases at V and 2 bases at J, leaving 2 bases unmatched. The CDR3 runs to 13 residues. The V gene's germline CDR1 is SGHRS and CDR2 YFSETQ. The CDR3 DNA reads TGCGCCAGCAGGGACAGGGCAAACTATGGCTACACCTTC. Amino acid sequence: CASRDRANYGYTF.